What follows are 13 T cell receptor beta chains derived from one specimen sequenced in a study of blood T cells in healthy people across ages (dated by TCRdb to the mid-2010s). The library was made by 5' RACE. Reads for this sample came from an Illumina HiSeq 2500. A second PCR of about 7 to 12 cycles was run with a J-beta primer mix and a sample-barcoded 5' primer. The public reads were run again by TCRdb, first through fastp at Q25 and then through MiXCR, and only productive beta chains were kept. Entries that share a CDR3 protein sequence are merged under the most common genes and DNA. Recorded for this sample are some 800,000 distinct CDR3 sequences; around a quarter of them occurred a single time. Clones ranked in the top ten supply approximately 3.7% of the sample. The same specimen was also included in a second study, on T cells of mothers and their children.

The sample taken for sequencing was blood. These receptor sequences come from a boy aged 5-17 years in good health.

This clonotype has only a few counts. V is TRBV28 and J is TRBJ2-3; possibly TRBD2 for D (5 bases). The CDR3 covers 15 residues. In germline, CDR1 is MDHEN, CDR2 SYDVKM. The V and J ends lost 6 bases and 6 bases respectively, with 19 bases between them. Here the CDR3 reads CASSPNPGLTDTQYF. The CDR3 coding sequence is TGTGCCAGCAGCCCAAACCCTGGACTGACGGATACGCAGTATTTT. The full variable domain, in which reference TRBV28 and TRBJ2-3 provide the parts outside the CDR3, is DVKVTQSSRYLVKRTGEKVFLECVQDMDHENMFWYRQDPGLGLRLIYFSYDVKMKEKGDIPEGYSVSREKKERFSLILESASTNQTSMYLCASSPNPGLTDTQYFGPGTRLTVL.

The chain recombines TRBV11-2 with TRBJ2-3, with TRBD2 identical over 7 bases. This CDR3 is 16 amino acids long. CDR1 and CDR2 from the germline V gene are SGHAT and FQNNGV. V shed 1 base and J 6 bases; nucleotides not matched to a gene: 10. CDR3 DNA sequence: TGTGCCAGCAGCTTAGGTGGAGGGAGGGCAGTTGATACGCAGTATTTT. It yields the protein CASSLGGGRAVDTQYF. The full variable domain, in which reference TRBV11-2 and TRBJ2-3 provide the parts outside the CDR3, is EAGVAQSPRYKIIEKRQSVAFWCNPISGHATLYWYQQILGQGPKLLIQFQNNGVVDDSQLPKDRFSAERLKGVDSTLKIQPAKLEDSAVYLCASSLGGGRAVDTQYFGPGTRLTVL.

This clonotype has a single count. The CDR3 coding sequence is TGTGCCAGCAGCTTAGCGTATGAATCGGGATACGAGCAGTACTTC. It yields the protein CASSLAYESGYEQYF. The chain employs TRBV7-9 and TRBJ2-1, with D maybe TRBD2 (5 bases). TRBJ2-7 explains the end of the DNA better; the J call may be wrong. CDR1 and CDR2 (germline): SEHNR, FQNEAQ (reference sequence). This CDR3 contains 15 residues.

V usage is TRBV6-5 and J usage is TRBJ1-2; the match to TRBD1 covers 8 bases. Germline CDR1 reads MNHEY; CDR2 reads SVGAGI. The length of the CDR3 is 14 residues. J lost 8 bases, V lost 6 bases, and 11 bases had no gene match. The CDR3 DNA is TGTGCCAGCAGGGAGGACAGGGTTGGAAGCGGCTACACCTTC. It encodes CASREDRVGSGYTF.

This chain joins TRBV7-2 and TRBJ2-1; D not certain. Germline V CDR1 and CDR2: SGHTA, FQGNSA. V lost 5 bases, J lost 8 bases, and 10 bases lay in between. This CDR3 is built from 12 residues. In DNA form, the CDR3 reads TGTGCCAGCAGCAAGGAAGGATATGAGCAGTTCTTC. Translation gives CASSKEGYEQFF. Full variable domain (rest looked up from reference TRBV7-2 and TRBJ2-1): GAGVSQSPSNKVTEKGKDVELRCDPISGHTALYWYRQSLGQGLEFLIYFQGNSAPDKSGLPSDRFSAERTGGSVSTLTIQRTQQEDSAVYLCASSKEGYEQFFGPGTRLTVL.

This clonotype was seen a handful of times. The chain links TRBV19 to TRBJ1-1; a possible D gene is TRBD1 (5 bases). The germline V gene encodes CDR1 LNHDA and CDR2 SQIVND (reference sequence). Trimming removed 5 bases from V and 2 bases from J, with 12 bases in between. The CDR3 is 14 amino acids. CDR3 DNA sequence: TGTGCCAGTAGTCTAGGGACGACAAACACTGAAGCTTTCTTT. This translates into CASSLGTTNTEAFF.

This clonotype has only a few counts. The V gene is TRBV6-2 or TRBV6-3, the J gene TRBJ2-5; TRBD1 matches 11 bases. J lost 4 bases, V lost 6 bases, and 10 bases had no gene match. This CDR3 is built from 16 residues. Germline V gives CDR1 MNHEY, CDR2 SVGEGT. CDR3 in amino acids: CASSTLGQGARETQYF. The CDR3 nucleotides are TGTGCCAGCAGCACACTCGGACAGGGGGCAAGAGAGACCCAGTACTTC.

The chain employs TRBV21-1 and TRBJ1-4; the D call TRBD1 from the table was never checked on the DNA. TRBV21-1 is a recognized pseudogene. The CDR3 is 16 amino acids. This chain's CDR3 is CASSLNRDPKPGKLFF. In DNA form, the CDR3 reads TGTGCCAGCAGCTTAAACAGGGATCCGAAACCCGGAAAACTGTTTTTT.

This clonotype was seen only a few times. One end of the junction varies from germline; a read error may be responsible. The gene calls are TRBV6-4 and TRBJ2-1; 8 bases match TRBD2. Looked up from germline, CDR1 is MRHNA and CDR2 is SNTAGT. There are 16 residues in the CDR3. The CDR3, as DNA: TGTACCAGCAGTGGAAGGGGACTAGGGGCCAATCATGAGCAGTTCTTC. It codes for CTSSGRGLGANHEQFF.

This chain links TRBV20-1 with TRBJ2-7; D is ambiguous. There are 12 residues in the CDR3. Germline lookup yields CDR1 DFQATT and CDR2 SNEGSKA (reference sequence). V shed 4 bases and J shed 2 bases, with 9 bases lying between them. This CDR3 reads CSAKVLPYEQYF. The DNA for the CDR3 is TGCAGTGCTAAAGTCCTTCCCTACGAGCAGTACTTC.

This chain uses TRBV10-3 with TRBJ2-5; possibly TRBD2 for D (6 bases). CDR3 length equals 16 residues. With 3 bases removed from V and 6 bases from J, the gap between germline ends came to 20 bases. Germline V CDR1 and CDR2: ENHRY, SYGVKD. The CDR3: CAISERSVGSGKTQYF. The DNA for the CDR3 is TGTGCCATCAGTGAAAGGTCGGTCGGGAGTGGAAAGACCCAGTACTTC.

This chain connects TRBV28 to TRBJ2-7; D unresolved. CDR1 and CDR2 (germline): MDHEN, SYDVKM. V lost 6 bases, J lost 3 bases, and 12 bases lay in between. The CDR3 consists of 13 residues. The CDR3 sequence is CASSPPMYYEQYF. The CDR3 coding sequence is TGTGCCAGCAGCCCTCCGATGTACTACGAGCAGTACTTC.

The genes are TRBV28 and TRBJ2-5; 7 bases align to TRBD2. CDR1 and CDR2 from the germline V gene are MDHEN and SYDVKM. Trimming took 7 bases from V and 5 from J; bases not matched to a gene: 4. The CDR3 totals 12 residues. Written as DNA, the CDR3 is TGTGCCAGCACGACTAGCTCCGAGACCCAGTACTTC. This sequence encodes CASTTSSETQYF.